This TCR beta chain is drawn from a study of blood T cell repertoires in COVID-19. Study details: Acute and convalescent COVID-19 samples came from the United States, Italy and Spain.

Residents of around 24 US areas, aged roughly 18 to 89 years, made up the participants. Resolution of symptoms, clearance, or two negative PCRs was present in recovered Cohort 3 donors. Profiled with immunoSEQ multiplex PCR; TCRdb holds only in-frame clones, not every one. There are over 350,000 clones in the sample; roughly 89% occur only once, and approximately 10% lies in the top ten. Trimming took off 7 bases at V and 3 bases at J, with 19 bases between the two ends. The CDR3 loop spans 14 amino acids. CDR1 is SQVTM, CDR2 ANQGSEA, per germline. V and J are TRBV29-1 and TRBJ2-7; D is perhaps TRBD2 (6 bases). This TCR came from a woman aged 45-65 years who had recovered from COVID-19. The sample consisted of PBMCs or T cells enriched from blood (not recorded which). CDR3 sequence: CSASVGARGYEQYF. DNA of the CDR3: TGCAGCGCCAGCGTAGGGGCGCGGGGCTACGAGCAGTACTTC.